What follows describes a single T cell receptor beta chain. Germline CDR1 reads SGHRS; CDR2 reads YFSETQ. Between the trimmed V and J ends, which lost 4 bases and 2 bases, there was a span of 12 bases. The CDR3 is made up of 14 amino acids. The protocol was immunoSEQ multiplex PCR, while the TCRdb copy is restricted to in-frame clones and leaves out a portion. The table shows tens of thousands of clones, with around 90% occurring only once. The data derive from a study of blood T cell repertoires in COVID-19. The rearrangement joins TRBV5-1 to TRBJ1-1; a weak D match, TRBD1 (6 bases). Material for sequencing was peripheral blood. The receptor was isolated from a man older than 75 with acute or convalescent COVID-19. The CDR3 nucleotides are TGCGCCAGCAGCAAGGACAGTGTTAACACTGAAGCTTTCTTT. Translated, it gives CASSKDSVNTEAFF.